This TCR beta chain was identified during a study of T-cell reconstitution after alpha-beta-depleted transplantation in children. Study-wide results and caveats: Reportedly, only several hundred clones from non-depleted graft cells drove alpha-beta T-cell counts at about two months.

Details on this clonotype: As yet, its antigen is unknown.

V shed 1 base and J shed 0 bases, with 13 bases lying between them. This CDR3 is built from 17 residues. From germline, CDR1 is MGHRA and CDR2 YSYEKL. Unique molecular identifiers were used in preparing the TCRbeta library. TCRdb ran MiXCR on the PCR reads and lists one entry per CDR3 protein. This sample has around 800,000 distinct CDR3 sequences, with 16% found just once. The sample was PBMCs, mostly from graft donor cells, taken 360 days after TCRalphabeta/CD19-depleted stem cell transplant. The clonotype originates from a male patient younger than 18 who had a stem cell transplant for acute lymphoblastic leukemia, so the T cells may come from the graft donor. This chain uses TRBV4-1 with TRBJ2-4; D might be TRBD1 (6 bases). CDR3 loop: CASSQARGILAKNIQYF. In DNA, the CDR3 is TGCGCCAGCAGCCAAGCCAGGGGTATATTAGCCAAAAACATTCAGTACTTC.